A selection of T cell receptor beta chains follows, all from one sample in a study of blood T cell repertoires in COVID-19. TCRdb keeps only in-frame clones here, not all; method: immunoSEQ multiplex PCR. Among 200,000 to 250,000 clones listed, around 90% were seen once. The specimen was peripheral blood. The receptor source for this set is a man younger than 35 with active or convalescent COVID-19. The CDR3 runs from the conserved cysteine through the conserved F or W. A D gene is named only where the DNA matches it firmly. The size entry is marked missing in some rows and otherwise reads once, few, many or a size class.

.	.	TRBV14	TRBJ1-5	TGTGCCAGCAGCCAATATAGCAATCAGCCCCAGCATTTT	CASSQYSNQPQHF
once	.	TRBV7-8	TRBJ1-2	TGTGCCAGCAGCATCGGGGTTAGCTACACCTTC	CASSIGVSYTF
once	.	TRBV6-2/TRBV6-3	TRBJ1-2	TGTGCCAGCAGTTCCTGGACAGAAGCTAACTATGGCTACACCTTC	CASSSWTEANYGYTF
.	TRBD2	TRBV7-3	TRBJ2-3	TGTGCCAGCAGCTCGGGACTAGCGGGGGGGCTAGATACGCAGTATTTT	CASSSGLAGGLDTQYF
.	TRBD1	TRBV9	TRBJ2-1	TGTGCCAGCAGCGTAGGCGGACAGGGGGTGCGACATGAGCAGTTCTTC	CASSVGGQGVRHEQFF
.	.	TRBV29-1	TRBJ1-4	TGCAGCGCCACAGCGGGTAATGAAAAACTGTTTTTT	CSATAGNEKLFF
.	.	TRBV10-3	TRBJ1-2	TGTGCCATCAATGATGACAGTCACTATGGCTACACCTTC	CAINDDSHYGYTF
.	TRBD1	TRBV10-3	TRBJ2-3	TGTGCCATCAGTGAGGGTCGACAGGGAGTCACAGATACGCAGTATTTT	CAISEGRQGVTDTQYF
.	.	TRBV9	TRBJ2-1	TGTGCCAGCAGCGTAGTAGGGGTCAACTACAATGAGCAGTTCTTC	CASSVVGVNYNEQFF
.	TRBD1	TRBV6-2/TRBV6-3	TRBJ1-5	TGTGCCAGCAGTTACGGATCCAGGGGGCAGCAGCCCCAGCATTTT	CASSYGSRGQQPQHF
once	.	TRBV7-3	TRBJ2-7	TGTGCCAGCAGCCAGGAGGCGGGGCTGGGGGGTGAGCAGTACTTC	CASSQEAGLGGEQYF
.	TRBD1	TRBV18	TRBJ2-5	TGTGCCAGCTCAAGGGACAGGGAACAAGAGACCCAGTACTTC	CASSRDREQETQYF
.	TRBD2	TRBV5-4	TRBJ2-1	TGTGCCAGCAGCTTAAGGACTAGCAATGAGCAGTTCTTC	CASSLRTSNEQFF
.	TRBD1	TRBV5-1	TRBJ1-2	TGCGCCAGCAGCTTTGAGTTGCCGGGACAGGGCTCTGGCTACACCTTC	CASSFELPGQGSGYTF
.	.	TRBV7-8	TRBJ1-4	TGTGCCAGCAGCTCCCTAGTGCCCCGCAGAGATGAAAAACTGTTTTTT	CASSSLVPRRDEKLFF
.	.	TRBV3-1/TRBV3-2	TRBJ1-3	TGTGCCAGCAGCCAGACTGGGGGAAACACCATATATTTT	CASSQTGGNTIYF
.	.	TRBV29-1	TRBJ2-1	TGCAGCGTAGGAGGGATATTAGGCTACAATGAGCAGTTCTTC	CSVGGILGYNEQFF
.	TRBD2	TRBV28	TRBJ2-1	TGTGCCAGCAGTTTACTGGCTAGCGGGAGGGCCGCTGAGCAGTTCTTC	CASSLLASGRAAEQFF
.	.	TRBV5-1	TRBJ2-3	TGCGCCAGCAGCTTGCAAGATACGCAGTATTTT	CASSLQDTQYF
.	.	TRBV30	TRBJ1-2	TGTGCCTGGTTCCGCGGAAACTATGGCTACACCTTC	CAWFRGNYGYTF
.	TRBD2	TRBV15	TRBJ2-2	TGTGCCACCTACATGGGGGGGACGAACACCGGGGAGCTGTTTTTT	CATYMGGTNTGELFF
few	.	TRBV5-6	TRBJ1-1	TGTGCCAGCAGCTTGGGCGGGCCTGGAGCTTTCTTT	CASSLGGPGAFF
.	TRBD1	TRBV18	TRBJ2-3	TGTGCCAGCTCACCCACGGGGACAGGGACTGCAGATACGCAGTATTTT	CASSPTGTGTADTQYF